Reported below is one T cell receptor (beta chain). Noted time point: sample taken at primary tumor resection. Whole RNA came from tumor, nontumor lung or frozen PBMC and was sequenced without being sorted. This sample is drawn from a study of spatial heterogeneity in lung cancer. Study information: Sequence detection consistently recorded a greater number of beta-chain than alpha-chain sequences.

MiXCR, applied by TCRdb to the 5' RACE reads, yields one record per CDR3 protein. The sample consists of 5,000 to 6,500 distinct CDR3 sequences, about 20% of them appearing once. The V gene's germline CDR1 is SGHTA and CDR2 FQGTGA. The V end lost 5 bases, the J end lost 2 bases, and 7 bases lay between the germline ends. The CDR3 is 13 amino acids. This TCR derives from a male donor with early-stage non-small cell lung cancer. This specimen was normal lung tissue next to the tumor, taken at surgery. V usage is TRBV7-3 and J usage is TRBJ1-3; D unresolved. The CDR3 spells CASSTSPGNTIYF. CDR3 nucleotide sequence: TGTGCCAGCAGCACCAGCCCTGGAAACACCATATATTTT.